The clone carrying this T cell receptor beta chain was observed many times. Antigen specificity is unknown. The sample originates from a study of T cell repertoires in cytomegalovirus infection. Study details: Both CMV infection and a matching HLA type were indicated by public TCR beta signatures.

TCRdb re-derived calls from the reads in MiXCR, one entry per CDR3 protein. The table records roughly 230,000 distinct CDR3 sequences, 17% of them present only once. General study points: HLA-C-restricted, CMV-specific TCR beta clonotypes were dominant ex vivo.

The sample taken for sequencing was CD8+ T cells from PBMCs. The receptor was isolated from a human donor in good health (CMV status not recorded). Some clones in this sample may be carry-over from other donors' samples.

The CDR3 bases are TGTGCCAGCAGCTCGGACAGGGGGTTAAACTATGGCTACACCTTC. Residues: CASSSDRGLNYGYTF. The chain is built from TRBV7-9 and TRBJ1-2, with 10 bases aligning to TRBD1. J lost 2 bases, V lost 4 bases, and 4 bases had no gene match. In germline, CDR1 is SEHNR, CDR2 FQNEAQ (reference sequence). The CDR3 loop spans 15 amino acids.